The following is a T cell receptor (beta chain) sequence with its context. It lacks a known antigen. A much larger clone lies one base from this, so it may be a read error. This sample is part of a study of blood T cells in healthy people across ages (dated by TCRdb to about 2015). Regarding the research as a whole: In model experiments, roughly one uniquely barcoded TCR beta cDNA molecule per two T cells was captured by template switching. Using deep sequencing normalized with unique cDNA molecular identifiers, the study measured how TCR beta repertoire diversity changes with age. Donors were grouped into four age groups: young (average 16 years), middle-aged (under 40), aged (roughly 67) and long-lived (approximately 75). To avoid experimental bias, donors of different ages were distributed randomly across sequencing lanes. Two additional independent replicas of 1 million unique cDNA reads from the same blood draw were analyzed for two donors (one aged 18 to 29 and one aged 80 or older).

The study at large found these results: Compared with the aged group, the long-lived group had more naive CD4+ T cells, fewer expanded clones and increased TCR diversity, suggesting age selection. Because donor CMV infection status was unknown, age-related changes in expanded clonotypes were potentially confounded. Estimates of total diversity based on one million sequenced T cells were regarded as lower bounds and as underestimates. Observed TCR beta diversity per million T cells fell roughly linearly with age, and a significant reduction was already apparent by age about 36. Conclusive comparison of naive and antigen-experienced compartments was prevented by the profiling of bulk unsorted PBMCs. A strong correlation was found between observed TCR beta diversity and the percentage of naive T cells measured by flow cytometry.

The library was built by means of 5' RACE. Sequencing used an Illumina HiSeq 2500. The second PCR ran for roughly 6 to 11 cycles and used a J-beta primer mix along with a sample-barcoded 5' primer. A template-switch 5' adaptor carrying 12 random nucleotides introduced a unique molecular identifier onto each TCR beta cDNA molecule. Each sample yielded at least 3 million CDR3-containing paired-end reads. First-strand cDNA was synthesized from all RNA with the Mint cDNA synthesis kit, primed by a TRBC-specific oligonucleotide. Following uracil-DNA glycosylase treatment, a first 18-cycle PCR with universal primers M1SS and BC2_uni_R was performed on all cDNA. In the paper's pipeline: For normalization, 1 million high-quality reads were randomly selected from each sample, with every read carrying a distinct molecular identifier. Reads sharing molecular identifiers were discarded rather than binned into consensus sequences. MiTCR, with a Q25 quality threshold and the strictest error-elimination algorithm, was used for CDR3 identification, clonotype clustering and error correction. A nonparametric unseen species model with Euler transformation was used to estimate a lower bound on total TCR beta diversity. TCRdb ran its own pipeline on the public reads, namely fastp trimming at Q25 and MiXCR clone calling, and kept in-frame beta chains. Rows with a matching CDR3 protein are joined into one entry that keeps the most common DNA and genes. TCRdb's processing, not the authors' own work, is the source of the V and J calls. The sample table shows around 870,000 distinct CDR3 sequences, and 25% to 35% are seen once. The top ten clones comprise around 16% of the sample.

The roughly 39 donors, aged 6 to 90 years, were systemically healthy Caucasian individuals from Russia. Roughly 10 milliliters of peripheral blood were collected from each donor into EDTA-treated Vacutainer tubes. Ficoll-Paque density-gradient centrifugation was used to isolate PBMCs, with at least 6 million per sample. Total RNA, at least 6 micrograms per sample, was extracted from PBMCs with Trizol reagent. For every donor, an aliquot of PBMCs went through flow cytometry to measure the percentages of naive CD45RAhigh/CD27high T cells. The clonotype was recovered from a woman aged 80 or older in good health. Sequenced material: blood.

The DNA sequence follows: TGCGCCAGCAGCCAGTCATACCCGATCGGGGGTGAGCAGTACTTC. This gives the protein CASSQSYPIGGEQYF. The V and J segments used are TRBV4-3 and TRBJ2-5; possibly the D gene is TRBD2, per 6 matching bases. From its cysteine to its phenylalanine, the CDR3 spans 15 amino acids. Left in the record is the CDR3 DNA by itself, 45 bases read in frame from the first base. V is clipped by 3 bases and J by 11 bases, and the sequence between their germline boundaries is 22 bases long. The germline V gene encodes CDR1 LGHNA and CDR2 YSLEER.